These T cell receptor beta chains were read from a single sample in a study of cytomegalovirus exposure and HLA in healthy donors. Libraries were prepared by immunoSEQ multiplex PCR; TCRdb keeps only in-frame clonotypes and omits some of them. The sample yields approximately 160,000 clones, 75% to 90% seen once. Sequenced material: PBMCs. Source of these receptors: a human donor in good health. CDR3s leave out the opening cysteine and the closing phenylalanine or tryptophan. Each record gives: CDR3 protein, V gene, J gene.

ASSYSTARGSTPLH	TRBV6-6	TRBJ1-6
ASSTSWSGEQY	TRBV19	TRBJ2-7
ASSFMTGLNNSPLH	TRBV28	TRBJ1-6
ASSRDRGDEKLF	TRBV4-2	TRBJ1-4
ASSPEPGQLTQGY	TRBV5-6	TRBJ2-7
AISEAGQGYGYT	TRBV10-3	TRBJ1-2
ASSPAGAGADTQY	TRBV18	TRBJ2-3
ASSHERSGPNEQF	TRBV4-3	TRBJ2-1
ASSYSGSGVH	TRBV6-6	TRBJ2-5
ASSSTNSNQPQH	TRBV7-2	TRBJ1-5
ASSSSSGEIGDTQY	TRBV13	TRBJ2-3
ASSEGTSGYNEQF	TRBV6-4	TRBJ2-1
ASSAGSQETQY	TRBV2	TRBJ2-5
ATSRESPVPIY	TRBV15	TRBJ1-3
ASSRRRIGGSEKLF	TRBV7-2	TRBJ1-4
ASSRVPEDYGYT	TRBV27	TRBJ1-2
ASSEGQAYGYT	TRBV6-1	TRBJ1-2
SVARGGGTGELF	TRBV29-1	TRBJ2-2
ASSLVPAGGNTEAF	TRBV5-1	TRBJ1-1
ASSLGWTSQY	TRBV7-9	TRBJ2-4
ASSQGRGASGNTIY	TRBV4-3	TRBJ1-3
ASSSHRQGASYEQY	TRBV6-5	TRBJ2-7
ASSESPTGAPYEQY	TRBV10-1	TRBJ2-7
ASSEGRGWIEQY	TRBV2	TRBJ2-7
ASSYSRSLNTEAF	TRBV6-5	TRBJ1-1
ASSQEVGDTQY	TRBV4-2	TRBJ2-3
ASSGTPHSDTQY	TRBV25-1	TRBJ2-3
ASSLGFTATNEKLF	TRBV7-9	TRBJ1-4
ASSLGLAGGSNEQF	TRBV7-7	TRBJ2-1
ASSPPSQGQTYEQY	TRBV5-6	TRBJ2-7
ASGKGQYNTGELF	TRBV9	TRBJ2-2
ASSYSVRVDTEAF	TRBV6-6	TRBJ1-1
ASSPHRGLADYEQY	TRBV7-9	TRBJ2-7
ASSGQGHEQF	TRBV7-3	TRBJ2-1
ASSQDNTEQF	TRBV28	TRBJ2-1
ASSFTRGSATNEKLF	TRBV5-5	TRBJ1-4
ASSLGRDSPLH	TRBV5-6	TRBJ1-6
ASSLGPGSHQPQH	TRBV7-8	TRBJ1-5
ASSEALVGDRCGYT	TRBV6-1	TRBJ1-2
ASAGSGVGTEAF	TRBV10-3	TRBJ1-1
ASAKIGTVYEQY	TRBV27	TRBJ2-7
ASSFGTSINNEQF	TRBV7-2	TRBJ2-1
ASRSADRRALYEQY	TRBV12-2	TRBJ2-7
ARRKLEANVLT	TRBV6-5	TRBJ2-6